This T cell receptor (beta chain) was identified in a study of early T cells in non-severe SARS-CoV-2 infection. This clonotype was seen more than once but under ten times. The V end was cut by 0 bases, the J end by 0 bases, with 9 bases between. The CDR3 length is 15 residues. Germline assignment: CDR1 MNHEY and CDR2 SVGAGI. Using its own MiXCR run on the 5' RACE reads, TCRdb lists one record per CDR3 protein. In the table there are 50,000 to 65,000 distinct CDR3 sequences, over 10% of which are singletons. Sequenced: whole blood. The source of this sequence is an adult who was a healthcare worker with PCR-confirmed SARS-CoV-2 infection or an uninfected control (not recorded which). The rearrangement links TRBV6-5 to TRBJ2-7; D might be TRBD2 (5 bases). CDR3 coding DNA: TGTGCCAGCAGTTACTCGAGGGCCATCTCCTACGAGCAGTACTTC. Translating it yields CASSYSRAISYEQYF.